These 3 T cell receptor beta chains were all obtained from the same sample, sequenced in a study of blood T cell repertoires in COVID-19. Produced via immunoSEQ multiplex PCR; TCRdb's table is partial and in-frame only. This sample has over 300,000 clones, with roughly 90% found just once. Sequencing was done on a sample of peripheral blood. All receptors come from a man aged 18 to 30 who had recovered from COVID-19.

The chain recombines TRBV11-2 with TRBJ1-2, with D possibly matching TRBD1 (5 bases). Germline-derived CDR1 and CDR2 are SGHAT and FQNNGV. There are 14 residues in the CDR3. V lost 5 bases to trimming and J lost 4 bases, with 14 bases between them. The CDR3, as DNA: TGTGCCAGCAGCAGACAGACGGTTTCCTATGGCTACACCTTC. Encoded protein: CASSRQTVSYGYTF.

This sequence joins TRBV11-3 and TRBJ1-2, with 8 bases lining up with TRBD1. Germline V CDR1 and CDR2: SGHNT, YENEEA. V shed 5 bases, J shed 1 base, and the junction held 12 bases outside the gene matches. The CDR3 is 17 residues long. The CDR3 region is CASSLTGGQGHNYGYTF. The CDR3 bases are TGTGCCAGCAGCCTAACAGGGGGGCAGGGGCATAACTATGGCTACACCTTC.

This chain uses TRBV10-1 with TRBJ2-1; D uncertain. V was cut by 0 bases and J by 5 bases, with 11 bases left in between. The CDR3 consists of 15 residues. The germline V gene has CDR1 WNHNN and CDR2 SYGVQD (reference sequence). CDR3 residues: CASSESRPGNNEQFF. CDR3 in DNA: TGCGCCAGCAGTGAGTCGAGGCCTGGCAACAATGAGCAGTTCTTC.